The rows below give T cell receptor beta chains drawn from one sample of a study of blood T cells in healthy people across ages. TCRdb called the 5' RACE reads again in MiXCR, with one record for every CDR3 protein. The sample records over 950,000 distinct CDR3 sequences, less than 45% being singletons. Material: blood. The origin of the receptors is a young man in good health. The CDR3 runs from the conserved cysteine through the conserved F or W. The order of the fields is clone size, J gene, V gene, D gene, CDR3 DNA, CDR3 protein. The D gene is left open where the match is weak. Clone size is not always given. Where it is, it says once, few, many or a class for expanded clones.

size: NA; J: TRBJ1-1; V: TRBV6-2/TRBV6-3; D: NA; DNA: TGTGCCAGCAGTGTAAGGTTCCCACCCTTGAACACTGAAGCTTTCTTT; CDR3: CASSVRFPPLNTEAFF
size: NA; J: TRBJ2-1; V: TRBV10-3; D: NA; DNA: TGTGCCATCAGTGAGTCGAGTTTCAGAGGAGGTGAGCAGTTCTTC; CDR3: CAISESSFRGGEQFF
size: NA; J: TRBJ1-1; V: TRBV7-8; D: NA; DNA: TGTGCCAGCAGCCCCGTCTCCCTTGGGTCCATGAACACTGAAGCTTTCTTT; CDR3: CASSPVSLGSMNTEAFF
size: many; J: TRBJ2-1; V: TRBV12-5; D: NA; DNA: TGTGCTAGTGGTCTCCCCCGGCAGGATAGGGACGGACGTTACAATGAGCAGTTCTTC; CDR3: CASGLPRQDRDGRYNEQFF
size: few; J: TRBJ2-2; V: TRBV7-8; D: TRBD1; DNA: TGTGCCAGCAGCTTAGCAGGGGGCTATCCCGGGGAGCTGTTTTTT; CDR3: CASSLAGGYPGELFF
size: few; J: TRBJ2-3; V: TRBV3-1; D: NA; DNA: TGTGCCAGCAGCCCCCTCCAAGGCGGGGGCACAGATACGCAGTATTTT; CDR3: CASSPLQGGGTDTQYF
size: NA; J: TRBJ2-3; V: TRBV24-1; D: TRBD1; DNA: TGTGCCACCAGTGACCCGGACAGGGGGCCTAGAGATACGCAGTATTTT; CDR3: CATSDPDRGPRDTQYF
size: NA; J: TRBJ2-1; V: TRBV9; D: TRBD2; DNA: TGTGCCAGCAGCCCATTAGCGGGGGGGCTTGTTAATGAGCAGTTCTTC; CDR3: CASSPLAGGLVNEQFF
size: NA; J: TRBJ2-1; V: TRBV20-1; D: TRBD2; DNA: TGCAGTGCTACATGGACTAGCGGGGGGGTCTACAATGAGCAGTTCTTC; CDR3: CSATWTSGGVYNEQFF
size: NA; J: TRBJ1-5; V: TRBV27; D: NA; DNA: TGTGCCAGCAGAGGAGGGAGTAGCAATCAGCCCCAGCATTTT; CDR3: CASRGGSSNQPQHF
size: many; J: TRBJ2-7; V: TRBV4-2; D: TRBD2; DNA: TGTGCCAGCAGCCCAGACTCTAGCGGTTCATCCTACGAGCAGTACTTC; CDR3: CASSPDSSGSSYEQYF
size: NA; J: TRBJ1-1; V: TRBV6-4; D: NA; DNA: TGTGCCAGCAGTGACAGGGTTAACGCTGAAGCTTTCTTT; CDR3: CASSDRVNAEAFF
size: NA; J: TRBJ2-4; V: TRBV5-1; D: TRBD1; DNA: TGCGCCAGCAGCGTCCTCCAGGGGGTCAATGAGCAGTACTTC; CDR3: CASSVLQGVNEQYF
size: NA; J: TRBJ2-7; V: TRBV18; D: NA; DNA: TGTGCCAACTCACCACCAGGCAGCAGTTACTACGAGCAGTACTTC; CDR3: CANSPPGSSYYEQYF
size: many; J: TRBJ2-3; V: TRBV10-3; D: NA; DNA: TGTGCCATCAGTGGAACAGGGCCAGATACGCAGTATTTT; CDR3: CAISGTGPDTQYF
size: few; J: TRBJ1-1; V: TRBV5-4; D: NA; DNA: TGTGCCAGCAGCCGGCCCGGACCGAACACTGAAGCTTTCTTT; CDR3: CASSRPGPNTEAFF
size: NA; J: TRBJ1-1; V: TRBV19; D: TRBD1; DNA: TGTGCCAGTAGTATTAAGGGCAGGGGGCTCGTCACTGAAGCTTTCTTT; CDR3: CASSIKGRGLVTEAFF
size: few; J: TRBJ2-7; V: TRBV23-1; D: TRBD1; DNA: TGCGCCAGCCTCCTATCAGGGACAGACTCCTACGAGCAGTACTTC; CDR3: CASLLSGTDSYEQYF
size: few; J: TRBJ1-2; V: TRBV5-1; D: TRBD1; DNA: TGCGCCAGCAGCTTGCTCTTGACAGGGAGGGATGGCTACACCTTC; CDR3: CASSLLLTGRDGYTF
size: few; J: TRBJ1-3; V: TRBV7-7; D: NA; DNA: TGTGCTAGCAGCTTATTTCCCCCAGGGGCCCACTCTGGAAACACCATATATTTT; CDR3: CASSLFPPGAHSGNTIYF
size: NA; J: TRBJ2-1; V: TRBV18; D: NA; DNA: TGTGCCAGCTCACCTCGGGGCCAATTTAGAGAAAGCTTCGACGAGCAGTTCTTC; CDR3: CASSPRGQFRESFDEQFF
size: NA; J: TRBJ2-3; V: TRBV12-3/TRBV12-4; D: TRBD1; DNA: TGTGCCAGCAGTTTTGGTCAGGGGGCGGTAGATACGCAGTATTTT; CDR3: CASSFGQGAVDTQYF
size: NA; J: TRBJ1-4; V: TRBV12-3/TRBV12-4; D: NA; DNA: TGTGCCAGCAGTTTCTCAGTTAATGAAAAACTGTTTTTT; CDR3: CASSFSVNEKLFF
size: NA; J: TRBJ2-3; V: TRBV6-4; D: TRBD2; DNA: TGTGCCAGCAGTGACGAGGCGGGAGGGCCATCAGATACGCAGTATTTT; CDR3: CASSDEAGGPSDTQYF
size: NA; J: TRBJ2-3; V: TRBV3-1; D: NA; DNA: TGTGCCAGCAGCCAATCTCGAGAGGTGTATTTT; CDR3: CASSQSREVYF
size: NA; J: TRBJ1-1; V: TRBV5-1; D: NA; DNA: TGCGCCAGCAGCCTGGGGTTGATGGTCGACGCTGAAGCTTTCTTT; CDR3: CASSLGLMVDAEAFF
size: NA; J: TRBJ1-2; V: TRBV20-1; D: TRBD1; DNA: TGCAGTGCGTCCCAGGGGGTGGGCCATGGCTACACCTTC; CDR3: CSASQGVGHGYTF
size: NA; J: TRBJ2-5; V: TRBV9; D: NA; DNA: TGTGCCAGCAGCGTAGGTAGGTATGCCGATGAGCAGTACTTC; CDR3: CASSVGRYADEQYF
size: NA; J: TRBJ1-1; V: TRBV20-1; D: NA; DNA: TGCAGTGCTACCACAGGTGAAGCTTTCTTT; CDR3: CSATTGEAFF
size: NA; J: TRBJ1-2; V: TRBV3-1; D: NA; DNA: TGTGCCAGCAGCCGGAACCCCGGTGACTATGGCTACACCTTC; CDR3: CASSRNPGDYGYTF
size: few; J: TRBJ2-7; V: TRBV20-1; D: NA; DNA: TGCAGTGCTAGATGGCAGTCCTACGAGCAGTACTTC; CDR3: CSARWQSYEQYF
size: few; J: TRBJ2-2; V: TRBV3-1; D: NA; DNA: TGTGCCAGCAGCCAAGATCTTATCGGGGAGCTGTTTTTT; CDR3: CASSQDLIGELFF